This T cell receptor beta chain is drawn from a study of T cell responses to AZD1222 COVID-19 vaccine. General observations from the study: Females outnumbered males among donors, who were mostly white British; clonal diversity was possibly underestimated.

In regard to this clone: Its antigen is unidentified.

Measured with immunoSEQ multiplex PCR; TCRdb has only the in-frame clones, and not every one. The sample consists of about 84,000 clones, nearly 90% of them appearing once. Germline-derived CDR1 and CDR2 are MNHNY and SVGAGI (reference sequence). Trimming pared 8 bases from V and 5 bases from J, leaving 12 bases between. CDR3 size: 12 residues. This sequence joins TRBV6-6 and TRBJ1-1, with D possibly being TRBD1 (5 bases). This receptor was obtained from an adult in good health. Specimen: peripheral blood, collected on day 0 of AZD1222 vaccination. The CDR3 region is CASGGGGTEAFF. In nucleotides, the CDR3 is TGTGCCAGCGGGGGAGGTGGGACTGAAGCTTTCTTT.